This T cell receptor beta chain was sequenced for a study of shared clonotypes between healthy human individuals. Study conclusions and caveats: The sharing of 5% to 6.5% of naive CD4 clonotypes was seen across a handful of donors. Clonotypes shared by all four donors outscored non-shared clonotypes in generation probability.

From CD4+ cells came CD45RA+ naive and CD45RA-negative memory subsets. This clone was counted a single time. As yet, its antigen is unknown. V was shortened by 4 bases and J by 0 bases, with 6 bases between the two germline ends. Germline V gene data show CDR1 as SQVTM and CDR2 as ANQGSEA. The CDR3 covers 12 residues. In the original processing: Filtering differed since immunoSEQ provided only junctions, with no quality scores. Clones were read by immunoSEQ multiplex PCR, and TCRdb kept only the in-frame ones, dropping some. V, J and clone size are those of that table, while D and trimming were read from the DNA. Of 2 million to 2.5 million clones in the sample, roughly 92% are singletons; the top ten hold 0.3% to 0.4%.

The gene calls are TRBV29-1 and TRBJ2-5; D is uncertain. Sequences were obtained from naive CD4+ T cells from PBMCs. Indicated subset: CD45RA+ positively selected. This sequence originates from a man in his late teens or twenties in good health. Some clones in this sample may be carry-over from other donors' samples. In DNA form, the CDR3 reads TGCAGCGTTGTCCCGTACCAAGAGACCCAGTACTTC. Amino acid sequence: CSVVPYQETQYF.